This T cell receptor beta chain was found in a study of T cell clonality in common variable immunodeficiency (dated by TCRdb to about 2015). General conclusions and limits of the study: According to the authors, finding the cause of the higher clonality in CVID would require sequencing the repertoires of T cell subpopulations. Differences among patients in the CVID cohort limited the correlations between repertoire features and clinical complications. Healthy controls shared more TCRbeta clones with each other than CVID subjects shared among themselves (p < 0.0001). CVID TCRbeta sequences were reported to have fewer deletions and N-nucleotide insertions and to lack highly modified clones with 13 or more V deletions. Compared with healthy controls, CVID subjects showed increased TCRbeta clonality (t-test p = 0.018), a feature most characteristic of about a third of subjects. Even though DNA input was the same, control samples had an average of about 81,820 unique sequences each, compared with approximately 30,000 in CVID samples.

In its sample, this clone was seen a few times. Its antigen is not yet known. The read comes to an end 3 residues before the CDR3 does, leaving the germline J gene to fill in the end. From a lookup of the germline V gene (reference sequence), CDR1 and CDR2 are SEHNR and FQNEAQ. The CDR3 goes from the cysteine to the phenylalanine over 15 residues. Shown are 36 bases from within the CDR3, in frame from base 1. V drops 3 bases and J drops 1 base, leaving 12 bases in between. Most of the CVID patients and most of the healthy controls were of Caucasian heritage. Heparinized peripheral whole blood samples of about 5 to 9 ml were collected from each donor. Genomic DNA from adults with common variable immune deficiency (CVID) and from healthy adult controls was the source for sequencing TCRbeta CDR3 repertoires. The control group comprised some 22 healthy adult volunteers, approximately twelve female and approximately ten male, aged about 23 to 75 years with a mean age of approximately 31. Diluted blood was density-centrifuged over Hypaque 1077 or Ficoll-Paque to isolate peripheral blood mononuclear cells. Unsorted mononuclear cells served as the source of genomic DNA, which was extracted either by Qiagen column purification or by a centrifugation-based method.

Equivalent amounts of genomic DNA from CVID and control samples were used as sequencing input. For every sample, a 60 bp segment covering the rearranged TCRbeta CDR3 region was amplified and then sequenced. The immunoSEQ assay, a bias-corrected multiplex PCR with high-throughput sequencing, was employed for TCRbeta amplification. The study's processing was this. Each unique nucleotide sequence was treated as a clone and annotated with V, D and J genes, copy number and frequency. Sequences were labeled productive if in frame, and non-productive if out of frame or containing stop codons. As previously described, clonality was calculated on the basis of Shannon's entropy. The predicted amino acid sequences of productive clones were used to derive the mean CDR3 Kyte-Doolittle hydropathy. The R hclust function was used to hierarchically cluster scaled V gene usage with Manhattan distance and complete linkage. To assess clone sharing by CDR3 amino acid sequence, 12 repertoires per group were resampled over 100 rounds. The repertoires were searched for over 55 published EBV-specific and fewer than 250 published CMV-specific TCRbeta sequences. After two CVID samples that produced fewer than 10,000 sequences were dropped from the analysis, 42 CVID repertoires remained. As stored in TCRdb, this immuneACCESS dataset retains in-frame rearrangements with V and J assigned. A fraction of the clones does not appear; measured against another copy, unresolved V genes explain less than half of the discrepancy, and the remainder lacks a known reason. V, J and clone size are taken as reported in that table, and D and trimming were inferred from the DNA itself. This sample has tens of thousands of clones, none of them a singleton. Around 2.8% of the sample goes to the ten largest clones.

The chain was built from TRBV7-9 and TRBJ1-2; TRBD1 could be the D gene, as 5 bases match. Sequenced: peripheral blood mononuclear cells. The source of this sequence is a person aged 18 to 70 in good health. Partial CDR3 DNA: TGTGCCAGCAGCTTTCAACAGGCCGATAACTATGGC. This translates into CASSFQQADNYG. The whole CDR3 is CASSFQQADNYGYTF.